Many counts were recorded for the clone carrying this T cell receptor beta chain. The target antigen is unknown. Bulk tumor genomic DNA constituted the template, at 600 to 750 ng per sample. Taken during surgery, several biopsies per primary tumor were spaced as far apart as possible within the tumor mass. These patients got curative surgery after being newly diagnosed with untreated non-small cell lung cancer. Curative-intent surgery was being performed on the donors, who were patients newly diagnosed with non-small cell lung cancer. Germline CDR1 and CDR2: SQVTM and ANQGSEA. CDR3 length equals 12 residues. Unmatched junction bases numbered 4, after V lost 5 bases and J lost 4 bases. The data are from a study of immune heterogeneity within non-small cell lung tumors. Study-wide context: In total, the tumors were 4 squamous cell carcinomas, around ten non-squamous carcinomas and 1 not otherwise specified. Findings of the study overall: With local tumor mutational burden, local T-cell clonality showed a moderate but significant correlation (R about 0.34).

Multiplex PCR employing 32 V and 13 J primers generated amplicons of the TCR beta CDR3. Via MiXCR, TCRdb re-called the multiplex PCR reads, giving one row per CDR3 protein. Counted here are around 20,000 distinct CDR3 sequences, 25% to 35% occurring once; the ten biggest clones make up roughly 3.5%. The chain carries TRBV29-1 and TRBJ1-2; 7 positions match TRBD1. Input material: lung tumor tissue. The TCR comes from a man aged 40-50 years with non-small cell lung cancer. CDR3 protein: CSVTQGIYGYTF. CDR3 sequence (DNA): TGCAGCGTTACACAGGGGATCTATGGCTACACCTTC.